Sequencing of this T cell receptor (beta chain) was carried out in a study of cytomegalovirus exposure and HLA in healthy donors. Study-wide findings and caveats: A later analysis reported that several of the most significant clusters appeared to be linked to common viral pathogens, among them Epstein-Barr virus. There was a cluster of highly shared sequence variants that was likely a sequencing artifact. CMV serostatus was the only immune exposure information that was available.

About this clone itself: Its antigen is not identified.

Among the donors, all were healthy bone marrow donors. PCR used 60 Vbeta primers and 13 Jbeta primers. Sequencing used immunoSEQ multiplex PCR; TCRdb keeps in-frame clones, though not all of them. The data contain roughly 130,000 clones, 80% to 90% of them singletons. Germline CDR1 reads MNHNS; CDR2 reads SASEGT. CDR3 size: 14 residues. The V and J ends lost 6 bases and 7 bases respectively, with 16 bases between them. This receptor was identified in a young woman in good health and CMV-seropositive. The chain is built from TRBV6-1 and TRBJ2-1; possible D gene TRBD2, 6 bases. Sequenced sample: PBMCs. In DNA form, the CDR3 reads TGTGCCAGCAGCCCTGCGGAGGGTGGAAATGAGCAGTTCTTC. Translated: CASSPAEGGNEQFF.